This T cell receptor beta chain derives from a study of shared clonotypes between healthy human individuals. Study summary: A few men and a couple of women, aged 18 to 49, were donors.

Findings and limits, study-wide: Compared with memory subsets, naive subsets generally had larger estimated richness.

Generated by immunoSEQ multiplex PCR, the TCRdb table keeps only in-frame clones and is missing some. The repertoire includes millions of clones, more than 85% of them detected once, and roughly 0.36% sits in the top ten. On this clone itself: Antigen: not known.

It was into CD45RA+ naive and CD45RA-negative memory subsets that the CD4+ cells were split. V trimming: 1 base; J trimming: 2 bases; junction bases outside the gene matches: 4. Germline assignment: CDR1 MNHEY and CDR2 SMNVEV (reference sequence). This CDR3 has 15 amino acids. This clonotype was sampled from a man aged 18 to 30 in good health. Some clones in this sample may be carry-over from other donors' samples. Specimen: naive CD4+ T cells from PBMCs. The subset denotes: CD45RA+ positively selected. The chain is built from TRBV27 and TRBJ2-7; 8 nucleotides align to TRBD1. The CDR3, as DNA: TGTGCCAGCAGTTTATTCGGACAGGGTCCCTACGAGCAGTACTTC. Translated: CASSLFGQGPYEQYF.